This record covers a single T cell receptor (beta chain). Antigen: not known. This sample is drawn from a study of cytomegalovirus exposure and HLA in healthy donors. Findings and caveats of the study: A cluster of highly shared sequence variants was likely a sequencing artifact. From TCR beta sequences, most subjects' HLA-A and HLA-B alleles were reportedly predicted accurately.

Losses at the gene ends were 0 bases for V and 4 bases for J; bases not matched to a gene: 5. The CDR3 is 16 residues long. The V gene's germline CDR1 is SGHRS and CDR2 YFSETQ. The PCR contained 60 Vbeta and 13 Jbeta primers. Original methodology: There were about 80 million unique TCR beta chains by a later count, and about 12 million of them were shared. Sequenced by immunoSEQ multiplex PCR; TCRdb stores in-frame clones only, minus some. That table furnishes V, J and clone size, whereas the DNA furnished D and trimming. The sample totals some 120,000 clones. This receptor was taken from a woman aged 60-75 years in good health and CMV-seronegative. V is TRBV5-1 and J is TRBJ2-1; 9 bases match TRBD2. Material: PBMCs. This chain's CDR3 is CASSLGPRGGYNEQFF. The CDR3 DNA reads TGCGCCAGCAGCTTGGGTCCGCGGGGGGGATACAATGAGCAGTTCTTC.